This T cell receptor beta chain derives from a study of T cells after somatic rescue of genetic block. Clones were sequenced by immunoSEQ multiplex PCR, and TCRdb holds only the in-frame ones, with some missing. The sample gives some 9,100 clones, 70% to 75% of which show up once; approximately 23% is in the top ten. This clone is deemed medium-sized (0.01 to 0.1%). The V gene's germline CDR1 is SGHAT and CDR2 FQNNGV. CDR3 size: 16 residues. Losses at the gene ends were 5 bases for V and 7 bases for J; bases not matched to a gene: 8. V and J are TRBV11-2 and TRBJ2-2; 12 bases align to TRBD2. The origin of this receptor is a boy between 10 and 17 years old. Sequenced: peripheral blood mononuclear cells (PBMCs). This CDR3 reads CASSSQLAGGGGELFF. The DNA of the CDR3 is TGTGCCAGCAGCAGCCAACTAGCGGGAGGCGGCGGGGAGCTGTTTTTT. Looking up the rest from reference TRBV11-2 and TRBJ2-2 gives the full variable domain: EAGVAQSPRYKIIEKRQSVAFWCNPISGHATLYWYQQILGQGPKLLIQFQNNGVVDDSQLPKDRFSAERLKGVDSTLKIQPAKLEDSAVYLCASSSQLAGGGGELFFGEGSRLTVL.